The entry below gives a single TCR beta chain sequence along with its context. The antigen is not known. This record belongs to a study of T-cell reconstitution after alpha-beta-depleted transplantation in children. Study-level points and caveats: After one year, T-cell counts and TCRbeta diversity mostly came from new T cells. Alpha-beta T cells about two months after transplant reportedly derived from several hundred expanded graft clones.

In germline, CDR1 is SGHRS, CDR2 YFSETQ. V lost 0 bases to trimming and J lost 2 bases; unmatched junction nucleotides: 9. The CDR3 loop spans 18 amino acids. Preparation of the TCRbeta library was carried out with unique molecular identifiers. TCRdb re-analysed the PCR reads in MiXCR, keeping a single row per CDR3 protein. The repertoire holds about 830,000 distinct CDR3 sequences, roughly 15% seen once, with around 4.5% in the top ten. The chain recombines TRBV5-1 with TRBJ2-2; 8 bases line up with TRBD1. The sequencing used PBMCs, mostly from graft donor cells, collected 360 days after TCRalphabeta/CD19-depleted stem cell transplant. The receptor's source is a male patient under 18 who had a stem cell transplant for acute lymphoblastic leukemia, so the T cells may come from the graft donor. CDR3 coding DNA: TGCGCCAGCAGCTTGGGCCGGGACAGGTTATCCAACACCGGGGAGCTGTTTTTT. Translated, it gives CASSLGRDRLSNTGELFF.